This T cell receptor (beta chain) was sequenced for a study of blood T cell repertoires in COVID-19. Study at large: Sources were T cells, B-cell-depleted T cells, or PBMCs; the material itself was cDNA or gDNA.

Trimming took 6 bases from V and 10 from J, leaving 15 bases between them. CDR1 is SNHLY, CDR2 FYNNEI, per germline. The CDR3 is 13 residues long. Participant-reported clinical history was the basis for cohort assignment. Some clones are missing from TCRdb's copy, which holds only in-frame ones; the method was immunoSEQ multiplex PCR. Of about 150,000 clones detected, about 85% appear once; the ten largest clones hold approximately 7.7%. The sequenced material came from PBMCs or T cells enriched from blood (not recorded which). The TCR sequence derives from a woman between 50 and 59 years old who had recovered from COVID-19. The chain carries TRBV2 and TRBJ2-2; maybe TRBD1 (6 bases). The DNA for the CDR3 is TGTGCCAGCAGGGCAGGGGTCTCCAAGGAGCTGTTTTTT. Encoded protein: CASRAGVSKELFF.